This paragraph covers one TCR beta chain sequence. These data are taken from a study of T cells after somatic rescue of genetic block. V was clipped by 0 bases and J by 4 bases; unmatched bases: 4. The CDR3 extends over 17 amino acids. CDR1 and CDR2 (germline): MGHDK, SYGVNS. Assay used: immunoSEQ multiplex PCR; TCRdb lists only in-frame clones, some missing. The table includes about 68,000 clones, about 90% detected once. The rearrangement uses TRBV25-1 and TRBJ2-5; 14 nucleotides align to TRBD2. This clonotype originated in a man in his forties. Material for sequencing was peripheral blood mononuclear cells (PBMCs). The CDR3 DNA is TGTGCCAGCAGTGAATATCGAGGACTAGCGGGAGGAGAGACCCAGTACTTC. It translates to CASSEYRGLAGGETQYF.